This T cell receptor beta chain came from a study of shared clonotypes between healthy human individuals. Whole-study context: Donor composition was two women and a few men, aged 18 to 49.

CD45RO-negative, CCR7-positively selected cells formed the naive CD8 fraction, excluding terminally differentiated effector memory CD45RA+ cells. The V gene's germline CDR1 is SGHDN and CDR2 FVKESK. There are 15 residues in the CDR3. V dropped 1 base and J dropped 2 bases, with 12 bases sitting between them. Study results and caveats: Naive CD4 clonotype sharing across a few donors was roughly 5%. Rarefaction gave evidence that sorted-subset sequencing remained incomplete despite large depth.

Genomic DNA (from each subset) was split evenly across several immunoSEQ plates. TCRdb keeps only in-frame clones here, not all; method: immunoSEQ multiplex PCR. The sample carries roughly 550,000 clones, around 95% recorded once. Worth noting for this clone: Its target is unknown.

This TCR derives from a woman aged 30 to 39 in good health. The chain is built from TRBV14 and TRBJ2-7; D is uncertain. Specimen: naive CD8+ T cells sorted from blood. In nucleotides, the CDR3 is TGTGCCAGCAGCCAAGGATCCCAACGAACCTACGAGCAGTACTTC. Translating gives CASSQGSQRTYEQYF.